This T cell receptor (beta chain) was profiled in a study of T-cell reconstitution after alpha-beta-depleted transplantation in children. Study outcomes and limitations: Expanded graft clones numbering several hundred reportedly gave rise to alpha-beta T cells about two months after transplant. One year after transplant, T-cell counts and diversity came mostly from newly produced T cells. Surviving recipient T cells and thymic progenitors produced the high day-60 TCRbeta diversity seen in some patients.

Unique molecular identifiers featured in how the TCRbeta library was prepared. TCRdb re-called the PCR reads with MiXCR, one entry per CDR3 protein. The data contain under 70,000 distinct CDR3 sequences, approximately 10% of them singletons. CDR1 and CDR2 from the germline V gene are SGHRS and YFSETQ. This CDR3 comprises 16 residues. The ends lost 2 bases at V and 7 bases at J; junction bases unmatched: 6. This clonotype was seen at least ten times. Its antigen remains unidentified. The sequence came from a boy aged 10-17 years with acute myeloid leukemia, due to receive a stem cell transplant. Source: PBMCs, taken before TCRalphabeta/CD19-depleted stem cell transplant. This chain connects TRBV5-1 to TRBJ2-1; 13 positions match TRBD2. This CDR3 is CASSFVGLAGLNEQFF. CDR3 nucleotide sequence: TGCGCCAGCAGCTTTGTGGGACTAGCGGGATTGAATGAGCAGTTCTTC.